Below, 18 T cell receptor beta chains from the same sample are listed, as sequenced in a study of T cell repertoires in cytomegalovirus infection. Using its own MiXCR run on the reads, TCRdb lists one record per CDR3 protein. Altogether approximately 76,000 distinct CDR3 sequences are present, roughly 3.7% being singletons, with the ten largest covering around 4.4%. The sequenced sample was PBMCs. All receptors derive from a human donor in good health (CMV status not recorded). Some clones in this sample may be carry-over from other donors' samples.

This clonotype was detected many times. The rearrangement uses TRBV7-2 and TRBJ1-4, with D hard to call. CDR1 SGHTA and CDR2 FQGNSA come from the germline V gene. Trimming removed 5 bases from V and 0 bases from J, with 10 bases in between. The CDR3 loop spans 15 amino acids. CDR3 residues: CASSTQSATNEKLFF. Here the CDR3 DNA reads TGTGCCAGCAGCACCCAGAGTGCAACTAATGAAAAACTGTTTTTT.

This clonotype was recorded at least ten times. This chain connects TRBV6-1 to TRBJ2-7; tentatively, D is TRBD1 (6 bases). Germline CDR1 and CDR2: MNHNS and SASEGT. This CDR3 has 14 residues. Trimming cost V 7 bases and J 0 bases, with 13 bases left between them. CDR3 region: CASTPAQGSYEQYF. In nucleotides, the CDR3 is TGTGCCAGCACCCCCGCACAGGGCTCCTACGAGCAGTACTTC.

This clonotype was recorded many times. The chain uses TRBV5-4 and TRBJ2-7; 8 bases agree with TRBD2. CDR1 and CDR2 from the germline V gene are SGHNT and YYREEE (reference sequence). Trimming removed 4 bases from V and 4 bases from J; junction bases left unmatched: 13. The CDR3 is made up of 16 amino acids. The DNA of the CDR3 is TGTGCCAGCAGCCTCGGTGTCACTAGCGGAACATACGAGCAGTACTTC. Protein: CASSLGVTSGTYEQYF. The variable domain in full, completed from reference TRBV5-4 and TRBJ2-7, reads ETGVTQSPTHLIKTRGQQVTLRCSSQSGHNTVSWYQQALGQGPQFIFQYYREEENGRGNFPPRFSGLQFPNYSSELNVNALELDDSALYLCASSLGVTSGTYEQYFGPGTRLTVT.

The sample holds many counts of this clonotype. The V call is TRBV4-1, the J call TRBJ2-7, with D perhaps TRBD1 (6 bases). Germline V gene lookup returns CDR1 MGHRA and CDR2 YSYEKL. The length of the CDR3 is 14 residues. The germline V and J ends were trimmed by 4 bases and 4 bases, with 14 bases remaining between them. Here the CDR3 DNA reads TGCGCCAGCAGCCCGCTGCTGCAGGGGTACGAGCAGTACTTC. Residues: CASSPLLQGYEQYF.

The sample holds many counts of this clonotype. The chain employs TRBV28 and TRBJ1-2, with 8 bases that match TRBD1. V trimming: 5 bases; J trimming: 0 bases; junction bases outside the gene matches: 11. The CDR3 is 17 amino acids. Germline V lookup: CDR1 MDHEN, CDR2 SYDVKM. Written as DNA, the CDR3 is TGTGCCAGCAGTGGGTTCGGGACAGGAAACCCTAACTATGGCTACACCTTC. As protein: CASSGFGTGNPNYGYTF.

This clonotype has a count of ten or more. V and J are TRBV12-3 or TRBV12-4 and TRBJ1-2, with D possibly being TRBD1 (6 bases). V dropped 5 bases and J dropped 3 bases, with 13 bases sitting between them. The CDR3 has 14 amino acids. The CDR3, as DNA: TGTGCCAGCAGTCCGAGGGGGGTGGACTATGGCTACACCTTC. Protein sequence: CASSPRGVDYGYTF.

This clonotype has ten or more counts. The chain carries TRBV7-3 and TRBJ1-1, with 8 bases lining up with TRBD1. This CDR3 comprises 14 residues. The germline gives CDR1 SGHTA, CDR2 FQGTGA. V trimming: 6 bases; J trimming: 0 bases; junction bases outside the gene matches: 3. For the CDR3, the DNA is TGTGCCAGCAGTCTGACAGGGGTGAACACTGAAGCTTTCTTT. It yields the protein CASSLTGVNTEAFF. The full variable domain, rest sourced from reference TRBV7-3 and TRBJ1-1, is GAGVSQTPSNKVTEKGKYVELRCDPISGHTALYWYRQSLGQGPEFLIYFQGTGAADDSGLPNDRFFAVRPEGSVSTLKIQRTERGDSAVYLCASSLTGVNTEAFFGQGTRLTVV.

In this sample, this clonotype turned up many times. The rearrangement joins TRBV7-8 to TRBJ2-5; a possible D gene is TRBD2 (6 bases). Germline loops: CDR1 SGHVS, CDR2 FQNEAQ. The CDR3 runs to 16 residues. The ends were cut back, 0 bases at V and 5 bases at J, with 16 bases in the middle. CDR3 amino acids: CASSLARRVGVETQYF. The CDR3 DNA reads TGTGCCAGCAGCTTAGCCCGGAGGGTAGGAGTGGAGACCCAGTACTTC.

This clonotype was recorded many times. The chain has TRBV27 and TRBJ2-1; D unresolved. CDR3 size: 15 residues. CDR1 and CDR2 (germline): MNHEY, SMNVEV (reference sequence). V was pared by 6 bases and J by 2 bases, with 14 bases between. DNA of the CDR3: TGTGCCAGCAGCCTCCGGTCTGCGACCTACAATGAGCAGTTCTTC. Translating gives CASSLRSATYNEQFF.

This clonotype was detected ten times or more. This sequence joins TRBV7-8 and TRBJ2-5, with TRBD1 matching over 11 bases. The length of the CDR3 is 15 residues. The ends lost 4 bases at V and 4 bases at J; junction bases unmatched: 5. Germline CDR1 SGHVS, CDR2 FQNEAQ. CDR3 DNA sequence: TGTGCCAGCAGCTCCTGGACAGGGGGCGGAGAGACCCAGTACTTC. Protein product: CASSSWTGGGETQYF.

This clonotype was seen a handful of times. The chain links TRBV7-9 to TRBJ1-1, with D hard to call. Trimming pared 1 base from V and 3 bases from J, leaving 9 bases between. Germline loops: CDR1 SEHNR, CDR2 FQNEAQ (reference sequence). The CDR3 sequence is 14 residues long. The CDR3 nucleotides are TGTGCCAGCAGCTTAGAAGGGTCCGACACTGAAGCTTTCTTT. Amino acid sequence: CASSLEGSDTEAFF.

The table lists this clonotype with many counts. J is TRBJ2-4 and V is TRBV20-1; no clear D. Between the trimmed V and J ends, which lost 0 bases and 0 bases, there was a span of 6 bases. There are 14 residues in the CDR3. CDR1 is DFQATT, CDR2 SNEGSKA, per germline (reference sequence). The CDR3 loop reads CSARDPPAKNIQYF. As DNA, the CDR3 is TGCAGTGCTAGAGATCCTCCAGCCAAAAACATTCAGTACTTC.

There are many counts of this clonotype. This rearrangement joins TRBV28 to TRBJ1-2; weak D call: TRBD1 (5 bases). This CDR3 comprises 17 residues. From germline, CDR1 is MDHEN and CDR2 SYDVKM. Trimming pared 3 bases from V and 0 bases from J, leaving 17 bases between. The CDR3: CASSLVRLSGPNYGYTF. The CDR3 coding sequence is TGTGCCAGCAGTTTGGTACGTTTGTCAGGGCCTAACTATGGCTACACCTTC.

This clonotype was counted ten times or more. The CDR3 sequence is CSVFPLKEQFF. Here the CDR3 DNA reads TGCAGTGTTTTTCCTCTGAAGGAGCAGTTCTTC. This chain links TRBV20-1 with TRBJ2-1; D unclear. The germline V and J ends were trimmed by 7 bases and 10 bases, with 14 bases remaining between them. The CDR3 runs 11 residues. From germline, CDR1 is DFQATT and CDR2 SNEGSKA (reference sequence).

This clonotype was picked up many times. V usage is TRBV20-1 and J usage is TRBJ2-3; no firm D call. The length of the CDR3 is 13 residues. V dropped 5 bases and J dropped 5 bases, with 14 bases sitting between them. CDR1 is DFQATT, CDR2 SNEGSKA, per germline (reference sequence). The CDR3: CSAGVIPQDTQYF. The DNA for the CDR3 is TGCAGTGCTGGAGTAATCCCACAAGATACGCAGTATTTT.

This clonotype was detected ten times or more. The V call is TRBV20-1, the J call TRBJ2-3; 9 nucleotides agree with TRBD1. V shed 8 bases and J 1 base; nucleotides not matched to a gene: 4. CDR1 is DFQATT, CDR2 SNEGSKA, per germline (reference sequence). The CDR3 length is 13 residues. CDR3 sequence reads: CSNRDRGTDTQYF. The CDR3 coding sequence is TGCAGTAACCGGGACAGGGGCACAGATACGCAGTATTTT.

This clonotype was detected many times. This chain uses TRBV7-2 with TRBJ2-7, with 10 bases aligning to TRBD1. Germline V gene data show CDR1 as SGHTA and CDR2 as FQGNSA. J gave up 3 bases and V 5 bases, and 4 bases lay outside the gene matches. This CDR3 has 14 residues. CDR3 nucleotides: TGTGCCAGCAGCCGGACAGGGGGTCTCTACGAGCAGTACTTC. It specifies CASSRTGGLYEQYF.

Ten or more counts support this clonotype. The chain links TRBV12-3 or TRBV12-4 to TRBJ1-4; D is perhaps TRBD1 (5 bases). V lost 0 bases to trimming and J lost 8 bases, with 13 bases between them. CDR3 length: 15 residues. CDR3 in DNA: TGTGCCAGCAGTTTAGCGGCGGGGCGCCGAGAAAAACTGTTTTTT. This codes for CASSLAAGRREKLFF.